This TCR beta chain is from a study of blood T cell repertoires in COVID-19. Participant-reported clinical history was the basis for cohort assignment. In the study's own analysis: How many nucleated cells were present was estimated from reference gene primer amplification. Generated by immunoSEQ multiplex PCR, the TCRdb table keeps only in-frame clones and is missing some. The V and J calls and the clone size are those of that table, but D and trimming were determined from the DNA. The sample records approximately 450,000 clones, 87% being singletons. The CDR3 has 16 amino acids. The germline V gene has CDR1 MDHEN and CDR2 SYDVKM. V was clipped by 8 bases and J by 0 bases, with 18 bases between them.

The material sequenced was PBMCs or T cells enriched from blood (not recorded which). V and J are TRBV28 and TRBJ2-3; the D is unclear. This sequence originates from a woman aged 18-30 years with acute COVID-19. This chain's CDR3 is CASPPSTDTSTDTQYF. CDR3 sequence (DNA): TGTGCCAGCCCACCCTCTACAGACACTAGCACAGATACGCAGTATTTT.